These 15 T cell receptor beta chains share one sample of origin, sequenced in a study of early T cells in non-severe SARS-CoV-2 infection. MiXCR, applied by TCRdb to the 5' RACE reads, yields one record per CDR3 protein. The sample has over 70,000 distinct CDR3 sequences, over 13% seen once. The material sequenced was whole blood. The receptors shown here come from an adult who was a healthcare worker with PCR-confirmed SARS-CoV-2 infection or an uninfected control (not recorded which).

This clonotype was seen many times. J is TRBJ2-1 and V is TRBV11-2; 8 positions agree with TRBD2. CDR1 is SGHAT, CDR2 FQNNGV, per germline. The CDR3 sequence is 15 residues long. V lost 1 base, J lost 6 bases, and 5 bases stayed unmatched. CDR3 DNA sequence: TGTGCCAGCAGCTTAGGGGCGGGAGGTCGCAATGAGCAGTTCTTC. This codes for CASSLGAGGRNEQFF.

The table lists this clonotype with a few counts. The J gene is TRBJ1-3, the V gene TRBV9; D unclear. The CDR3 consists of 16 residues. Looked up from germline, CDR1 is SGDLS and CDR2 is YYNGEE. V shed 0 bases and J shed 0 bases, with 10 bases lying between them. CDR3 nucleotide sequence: TGTGCCAGCAGCGTAGGTCCCGGGATCTCTGGAAACACCATATATTTT. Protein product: CASSVGPGISGNTIYF.

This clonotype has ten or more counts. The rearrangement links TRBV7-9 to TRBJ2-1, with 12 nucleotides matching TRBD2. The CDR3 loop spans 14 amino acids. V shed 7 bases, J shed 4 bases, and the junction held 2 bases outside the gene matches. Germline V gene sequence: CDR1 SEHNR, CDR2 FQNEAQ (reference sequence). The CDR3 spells CASTLAGGYNEQFF. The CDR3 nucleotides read TGTGCCAGCACCCTAGCGGGAGGGTACAATGAGCAGTTCTTC.

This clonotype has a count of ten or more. The CDR3 loop reads CASSKGWGQPERQYF. CDR3 DNA sequence: TGTGCCAGCAGCAAAGGTTGGGGACAGCCCGAACGGCAGTACTTC. The rearrangement links TRBV21-1 to TRBJ2-7; TRBD1 was called by the table and not checked on the DNA. TRBV21-1 is a known pseudogene. The CDR3 is 15 amino acids.

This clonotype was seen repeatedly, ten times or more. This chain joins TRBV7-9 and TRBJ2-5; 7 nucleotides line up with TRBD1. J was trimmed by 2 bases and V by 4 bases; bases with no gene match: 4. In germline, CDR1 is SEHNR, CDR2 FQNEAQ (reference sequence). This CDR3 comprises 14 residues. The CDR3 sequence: CASSSLQGQETQYF. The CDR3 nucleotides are TGTGCCAGCAGCTCGCTACAGGGGCAAGAGACCCAGTACTTC.

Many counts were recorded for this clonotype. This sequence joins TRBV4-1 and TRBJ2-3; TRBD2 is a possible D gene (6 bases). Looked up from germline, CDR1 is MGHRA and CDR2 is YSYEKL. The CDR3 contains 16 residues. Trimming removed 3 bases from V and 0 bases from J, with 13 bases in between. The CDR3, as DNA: TGCGCCAGCAGCCATCAACGGGACTCCAGCACAGATACGCAGTATTTT. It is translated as CASSHQRDSSTDTQYF.

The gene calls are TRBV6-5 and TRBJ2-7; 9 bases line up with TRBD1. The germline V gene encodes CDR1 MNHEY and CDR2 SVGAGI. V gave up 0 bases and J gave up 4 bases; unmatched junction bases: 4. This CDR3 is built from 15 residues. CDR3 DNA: TGTGCCAGCAGTTACTCCGGGACAGGGCCATACGAGCAGTACTTC. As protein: CASSYSGTGPYEQYF.

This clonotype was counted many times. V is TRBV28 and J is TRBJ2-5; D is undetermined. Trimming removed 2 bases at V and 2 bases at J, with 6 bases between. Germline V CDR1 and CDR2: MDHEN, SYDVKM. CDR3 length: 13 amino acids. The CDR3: CASSLRLQETQYF. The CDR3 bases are TGTGCCAGCAGTTTACGTCTTCAAGAGACCCAGTACTTC.

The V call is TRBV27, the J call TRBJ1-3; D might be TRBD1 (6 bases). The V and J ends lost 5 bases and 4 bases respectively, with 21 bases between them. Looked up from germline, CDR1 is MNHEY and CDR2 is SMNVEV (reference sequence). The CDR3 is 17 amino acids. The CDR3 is CASSQDWGGASGNTIYF. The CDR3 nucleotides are TGTGCCAGCAGTCAAGACTGGGGGGGGGCGAGCGGAAACACCATATATTTT.

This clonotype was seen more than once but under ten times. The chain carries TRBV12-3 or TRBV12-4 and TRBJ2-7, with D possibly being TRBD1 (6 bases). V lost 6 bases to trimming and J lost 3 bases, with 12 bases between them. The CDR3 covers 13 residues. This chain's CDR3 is CASRPLGGYEQYF. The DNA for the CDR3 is TGTGCCAGCAGACCCCTAGGGGGCTACGAGCAGTACTTC.

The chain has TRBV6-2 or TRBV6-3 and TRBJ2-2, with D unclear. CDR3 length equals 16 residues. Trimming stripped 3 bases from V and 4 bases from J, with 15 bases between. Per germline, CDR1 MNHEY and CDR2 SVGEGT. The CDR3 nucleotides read TGTGCCAGCAGTTATAGGCTGCTGTACGGCACCGGGGAGCTGTTTTTT. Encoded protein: CASSYRLLYGTGELFF.

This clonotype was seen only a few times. The CDR3 is CASSYQENPYEQYF. CDR3 sequence (DNA): TGTGCCAGTAGTTATCAGGAGAACCCCTACGAGCAGTACTTC. The rearrangement uses TRBV19 and TRBJ2-7; unclear D gene. The CDR3 contains 14 residues. Between the trimmed V and J ends, which lost 5 bases and 2 bases, there was a span of 13 bases. CDR1 is LNHDA and CDR2 is SQIVND in the germline V gene (reference sequence).

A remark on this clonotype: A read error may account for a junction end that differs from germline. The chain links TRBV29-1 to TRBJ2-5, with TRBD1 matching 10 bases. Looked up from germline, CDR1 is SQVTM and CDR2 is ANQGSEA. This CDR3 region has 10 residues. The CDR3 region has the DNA TGCAGCGTGCGACTGGGACAGGGGCACTTC. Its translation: CSVRLGQGHF.

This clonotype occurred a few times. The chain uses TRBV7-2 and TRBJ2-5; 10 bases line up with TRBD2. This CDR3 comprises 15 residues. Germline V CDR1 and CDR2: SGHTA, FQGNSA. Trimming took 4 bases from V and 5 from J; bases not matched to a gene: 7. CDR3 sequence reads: CASSSTGTSAETQYF. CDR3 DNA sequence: TGTGCCAGCAGCTCAACCGGGACTAGCGCGGAGACCCAGTACTTC.

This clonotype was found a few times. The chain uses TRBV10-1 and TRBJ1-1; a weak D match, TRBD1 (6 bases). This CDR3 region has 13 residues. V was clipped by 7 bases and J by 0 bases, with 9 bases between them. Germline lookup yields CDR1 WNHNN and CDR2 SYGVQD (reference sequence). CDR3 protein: CASKGEMNTEAFF. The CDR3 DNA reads TGCGCCAGCAAGGGGGAGATGAACACTGAAGCTTTCTTT.